Below are 7 T cell receptor beta chains sequenced from a single sample in a study of blood T cell repertoires in COVID-19. Here immunoSEQ multiplex PCR was the method, and the copy in TCRdb shows in-frame clones only, minus some. The sample holds around 200,000 clones; 87% are singletons and the top ten take roughly 12%. Input material: peripheral blood. The receptors shown here come from a woman aged 18-30 years who had recovered from COVID-19.

This clone was counted between two and nine times. The J gene is TRBJ1-2, the V gene TRBV29-1, with 7 bases matching TRBD1. Germline loops: CDR1 SQVTM, CDR2 ANQGSEA. V shed 5 bases and J 2 bases; nucleotides not matched to a gene: 5. The CDR3 has 13 amino acids. CDR3: CSVPTGFNYGYTF. CDR3 nucleotide sequence: TGCAGCGTTCCGACAGGGTTCAACTATGGCTACACCTTC.

The chain joins TRBV10-3 to TRBJ2-3; D is unclear. CDR3 size: 14 residues. CDR1 and CDR2 from the germline V gene are ENHRY and SYGVKD. V dropped 2 bases and J dropped 3 bases, with 9 bases sitting between them. The CDR3 sequence: CAISEPVVTDTQYF. The CDR3 region has the DNA TGTGCCATCAGTGAGCCGGTGGTGACAGATACGCAGTATTTT.

The V gene is TRBV7-9, the J gene TRBJ1-1; no definite D call. Germline loops: CDR1 SEHNR, CDR2 FQNEAQ (reference sequence). Trimming cost V 2 bases and J 3 bases, with 7 bases left between them. There are 13 residues in the CDR3. The CDR3 region is CASSLIADTEAFF. DNA of the CDR3: TGTGCCAGCAGCTTAATAGCCGACACTGAAGCTTTCTTT.

The table lists this clone with a count of one. This chain connects TRBV5-6 to TRBJ2-7, with D maybe TRBD1 (5 bases). The CDR3 length is 14 residues. Trimming removed 2 bases at V and 2 bases at J, with 11 bases between. CDR1 SGHDT and CDR2 YYEEEE come from the germline V gene. CDR3 DNA sequence: TGTGCCAGCAGCTTCCAGGGTAACCCCTACGAGCAGTACTTC. It codes for CASSFQGNPYEQYF.

The chain employs TRBV19 and TRBJ1-1; D ambiguous. This CDR3 spans 11 amino acids. Deletions cut 9 bases from V and 0 bases from J, with 5 bases between. Germline V gene data show CDR1 as LNHDA and CDR2 as SQIVND (reference sequence). The CDR3 coding sequence is TGTGCCAGCCTCCTGAACACTGAAGCTTTCTTT. This translates into CASLLNTEAFF.

CDR3 region: CASSFSGIRWNEQFF. In nucleotides, the CDR3 is TGCGCCAGCAGCTTTTCCGGGATTAGATGGAATGAGCAGTTCTTC. This sequence joins TRBV5-1 and TRBJ2-1; tentative D call: TRBD2 (5 bases). Germline assignment: CDR1 SGHRS and CDR2 YFSETQ. CDR3 length: 15 amino acids. Deletions cut 2 bases from V and 7 bases from J, with 16 bases between.

V is TRBV7-9 and J is TRBJ2-3, with 9 bases lining up with TRBD2. The V segment lost 3 bases and the J segment 4 bases; nucleotides outside the gene matches: 5. Looked up from germline, CDR1 is SEHNR and CDR2 is FQNEAQ (reference sequence). The CDR3 consists of 15 residues. The CDR3 protein is CASSFPSGNPDTQYF. As DNA, the CDR3 is TGTGCCAGCAGCTTTCCTAGCGGGAACCCAGATACGCAGTATTTT.